Listed below are T cell receptor beta chains from one sample, sequenced in a study of CD8 T cells in Susac syndrome. TCRdb reprocessed the immunoSEQ multiplex PCR reads with MiXCR, giving one entry per CDR3 protein. The sample contains fewer than 150,000 distinct CDR3 sequences, about 90% of which appear only once. The sample taken for sequencing was CD8+ T cells from PBMCs. The receptors were gathered from a human donor with multiple sclerosis. The CDR3 runs from the conserved cysteine through the conserved F or W. D genes are given only for firm matches. Size is stated for part of the rows, as once, few or many counts, or as a class when the clone is expanded.

clone_size	v_call	j_call	d_call	cdr3_nt	cdr3_aa
-	TRBV9	TRBJ2-7	-	TGTGCCAGCAGCGTAGGTGACTATCCCTACGAGCAGTACTTC	CASSVGDYPYEQYF
-	TRBV27	TRBJ2-2	-	TGTGCCAGCAGTTTATCGGGGAACACCGGGGAGCTGTTTTTT	CASSLSGNTGELFF
-	TRBV29-1	TRBJ2-7	TRBD1	TGCAGCGCTCGGACAGGGATCTACGAGCAGTACTTC	CSARTGIYEQYF
few	TRBV4-2	TRBJ1-1	-	TGTGCCAGCAGCCAAGTCGATAGTAGGGCGGCAGGGAACACTGAAGCTTTCTTT	CASSQVDSRAAGNTEAFF
once	TRBV3-1	TRBJ2-7	-	TGTGCCAGCAGCCAAGATGTGCGGGGCTACGAGCAGTACTTC	CASSQDVRGYEQYF
-	TRBV5-6	TRBJ2-7	-	TGTGCCAGCAGCTCCTCTACCTACGAGCAGTACTTC	CASSSSTYEQYF
-	TRBV19	TRBJ2-7	-	TGTGCCAGTAGTATGGTGGGTTCGACCTACGAGCAGTACTTC	CASSMVGSTYEQYF
-	TRBV30	TRBJ2-1	TRBD1	TGTGCCTGGAGTGTTCCGGGACAGGGCCTCAATGAGCAGTTCTTC	CAWSVPGQGLNEQFF
few	TRBV24-1	TRBJ2-2	-	TGTGCCACCGCAGGGTTGGACACCGGGGAGCTGTTTTTT	CATAGLDTGELFF
-	TRBV3-1	TRBJ2-7	-	TGTGCCAGCAGCCATTTGACAGATACCTACGAGCAGTACTTC	CASSHLTDTYEQYF
-	TRBV7-9	TRBJ2-7	-	TGTGCCAGCAGCTCCACTTGGGGGATAGACGAGCAGTACTTC	CASSSTWGIDEQYF
-	TRBV30	TRBJ1-1	-	TGTGCCTGGAGTCTGACAACTGAAGCTTTCTTT	CAWSLTTEAFF
once	TRBV6-1	TRBJ1-2	-	TGTGCCAGCAGTGAAGCGCGGGGGGTGGCCGTCTATGGCTACACCTTC	CASSEARGVAVYGYTF
-	TRBV12-5	TRBJ1-5	-	TGTGCTAGTGGTCCTACAGGGTTGGGCAATCAGCCCCAGCATTTT	CASGPTGLGNQPQHF
once	TRBV20-1	TRBJ2-7	TRBD2	TGCAGTGCTAGAGATCTGGGACTAGCGGGAGTTTACGAGCAGTACTTC	CSARDLGLAGVYEQYF
-	TRBV19	TRBJ1-1	TRBD1	TGTGCCAGTAGTTTCCGACAGGGGACGACTGAAGCTTTCTTT	CASSFRQGTTEAFF
once	TRBV2	TRBJ2-6	TRBD1	TGTGCCAGGAAACAGGGGGGTGGGGCCAACGTCCTGACTTTC	CARKQGGGANVLTF
-	TRBV3-1	TRBJ2-5	-	TGTGCCAGCAGACCAACAGGGCTGGAGACCCAGTACTTC	CASRPTGLETQYF
-	TRBV12-5	TRBJ2-2	-	TGTGCTAGTGGGCCTGGGGCAGCCGGGGAGCTGTTTTTT	CASGPGAAGELFF
-	TRBV12-2	TRBJ1-3	-	TGTGCAAGAACGGGAAACACCATATATTTT	CARTGNTIYF
-	TRBV3-1	TRBJ2-1	-	TGTGCCAGCAGTGATAATTGGGGTACCTACAATGAGCAGTTCTTC	CASSDNWGTYNEQFF
-	TRBV19	TRBJ2-3	TRBD1	TGTGCCAGTAGTCCCCGGGACAGCCGAACAGATACGCAGTATTTT	CASSPRDSRTDTQYF